The 14 T cell receptor beta chains presented below share a single source sample, sequenced in a study of human T cells and chemical hapten exposure (dated by TCRdb to about 2021). Sample time point, as interpreted from the label and publication: patch test 2, 6 weeks after DPC sensitization. Taken with the paper, the label for treatment or condition translates to: therapeutic diphenylcyclopropenone sensitization with weekly scalp DPC. Libraries were made using RACE. Sequencing was carried out with a NextSeq 500. TCRdb passed the public sequencing reads through fastp at Q25 and MiXCR, retaining productive beta sequences. Every distinct CDR3 protein forms one entry, paired with its most common genes and DNA. Within this sample are a few hundred thousand distinct CDR3 sequences, with 6% to 7% of them counted one time only. Jointly, the top ten make up approximately 5.4% of the sample. The sample here was whole blood, taken in connection with sensitization to the hapten diphenylcyclopropenone (DPC). The source is a woman aged 18-29 years with alopecia areata. Some clones in this sample may be carry-over from other donors' samples.

This clonotype was recorded a few times. The chain combines TRBV10-3 with TRBJ2-2; 8 bases are shared with TRBD1. The CDR3 spans 12 residues. V shed 10 bases and J 7 bases; nucleotides not matched to a gene: 5. The germline V gene has CDR1 ENHRY and CDR2 SYGVKD. Here the CDR3 DNA reads TGTGCCACCACACAGGGGGGCGGGGAGCTGTTTTTT. Its protein product is CATTQGGGELFF.

This clonotype was counted at least ten times. The genes are TRBV9 and TRBJ2-3, with D perhaps TRBD1 (5 bases). Germline V gene sequence: CDR1 SGDLS, CDR2 YYNGEE. CDR3 length: 14 residues. Trimming took 3 bases from V and 0 from J, leaving 8 bases between them. This CDR3 is CASSERGSTDTQYF. The DNA for the CDR3 is TGTGCCAGCAGCGAAAGGGGTAGCACAGATACGCAGTATTTT.

This clonotype was recorded many times. J is TRBJ2-3 and V is TRBV12-3 or TRBV12-4, with D maybe TRBD1 (5 bases). V lost 3 bases, J lost 4 bases, and 11 bases lay in between. This CDR3 spans 14 amino acids. CDR3 DNA: TGTGCCAGCAGTTTCGCCCAGGGTGCAGATACGCAGTATTTT. Amino acid sequence: CASSFAQGADTQYF.

This clonotype was recorded a few times. The chain combines TRBV7-9 with TRBJ2-5; perhaps D is TRBD1 or TRBD2 (6 bases each). There are 15 residues in the CDR3. V was clipped by 5 bases and J by 5 bases, with 18 bases between them. The germline CDR1 and CDR2 sequences are SEHNR and FQNEAQ (reference sequence). In DNA, the CDR3 is TGTGCCAGCAGCCCCCTCTTGGGGGGCGAGGAGACCCAGTACTTC. It is translated as CASSPLLGGEETQYF.

This clonotype has a count of ten or more. The chain recombines TRBV6-1 with TRBJ1-5; possible D gene TRBD1, 6 bases. Germline-derived CDR1 and CDR2 are MNHNS and SASEGT. The germline V and J ends were trimmed by 6 bases and 1 base, with 25 bases remaining between them. The CDR3 length is 19 residues. DNA for the CDR3: TGTGCCAGCAGCCTCAGGAGGGGGGGGCTCTTATTAAGCAATCAGCCCCAGCATTTT. Its translation is CASSLRRGGLLLSNQPQHF.

This clonotype was observed a handful of times. This chain uses TRBV10-3 with TRBJ1-4; D not certain. There are 13 residues in the CDR3. CDR1 and CDR2 from the germline V gene are ENHRY and SYGVKD. Trimming cost V 0 bases and J 7 bases, with 6 bases left between them. The CDR3 is CAISESYAEKLFF. In DNA form, the CDR3 reads TGTGCCATCAGTGAGTCCTATGCTGAAAAACTGTTTTTT.

The chain joins TRBV6-2 or TRBV6-3 to TRBJ1-2; no clear D. Germline V gene lookup returns CDR1 MNHEY and CDR2 SVGEGT. Trimming pared 2 bases from V and 6 bases from J, leaving 7 bases between. This CDR3 has 12 amino acids. CDR3 sequence reads: CASSYGPDGYTF. The CDR3 region has the DNA TGTGCCAGCAGTTACGGGCCAGATGGCTACACCTTC.

This clonotype came up many times. DNA of the CDR3: TGTGCCAGCAGCGGAATGAACACTGAAGCTTTCTTT. Its protein product is CASSGMNTEAFF. The chain has TRBV9 and TRBJ1-1; D remains ambiguous. Trimming left V 3 bases short and J 0 bases short, with 3 bases between. Per the germline V gene, CDR1 is SGDLS and CDR2 is YYNGEE. This CDR3 has 12 amino acids.

The rearrangement links TRBV27 to TRBJ2-7; D tentatively reads TRBD1 or TRBD2 (5 bases each). The CDR3 covers 14 residues. Trimming took off 3 bases at V and 0 bases at J, with 9 bases between the two ends. In germline, CDR1 is MNHEY, CDR2 SMNVEV (reference sequence). For the CDR3, the DNA is TGTGCCAGCAGTTTGTGGGGGAGCTCCTACGAGCAGTACTTC. It translates to CASSLWGSSYEQYF.

This clonotype was seen at least ten times. An end of the junction differs from the germline gene, which may be a read error. The chain is built from TRBV7-7 and TRBJ2-1; 12 nucleotides align to TRBD2. This CDR3 has 15 residues. Germline CDR1 reads SSHAT; CDR2 reads FNYEAQ (reference sequence). The CDR3 bases are TGTGCTAGCAGCCCGTGGACTAGCGGGGTTAATGAGCAGTTCTTC. Encoded protein: CASSPWTSGVNEQFF.

Many counts were recorded for this clonotype. The chain combines TRBV4-1 with TRBJ1-1, with TRBD1 identical over 8 bases. The CDR3 extends over 15 amino acids. The germline V gene encodes CDR1 MGHRA and CDR2 YSYEKL. Losses at the gene ends were 1 base for V and 5 bases for J; bases not matched to a gene: 6. The CDR3 is CASSQGAGGNTEAFF. The CDR3 nucleotides are TGCGCCAGCAGCCAAGGCGCAGGGGGCAATACTGAAGCTTTCTTT.

At least ten counts were recorded for this clonotype. CDR3 DNA sequence: TGTGCCAGCAGTTCCGGACAGCCTAGGAACACTGAAGCTTTCTTT. Translation: CASSSGQPRNTEAFF. The chain carries TRBV12-3 or TRBV12-4 and TRBJ1-1, with D possibly matching TRBD1 (6 bases). The CDR3 contains 15 residues. V lost 4 bases, J lost 1 base, and 13 bases lay in between.

This clonotype was observed many times. V and J are TRBV4-3 and TRBJ1-1, with 8 bases identical to TRBD1. Germline trimming cut 0 bases from V and 4 bases from J; bases unmatched to any gene: 10. Germline values: CDR1 LGHNA, CDR2 YSLEER. The CDR3 covers 17 residues. CDR3 DNA: TGCGCCAGCAGCCAAGATTTGACAGGGGCCTTCGGCACTGAAGCTTTCTTT. It translates to CASSQDLTGAFGTEAFF.

This sequence joins TRBV11-2 and TRBJ1-6; 11 bases agree with TRBD1. CDR3 size: 18 residues. Germline trimming cut 5 bases from V and 5 bases from J; bases unmatched to any gene: 11. CDR1 and CDR2 (germline): SGHAT, FQNNGV. The CDR3 nucleotides are TGTGCCAGCAGCAGAGCCGGACAGGGGGCTTTCAATAATTCACCCCTCCACTTT. Protein sequence: CASSRAGQGAFNNSPLHF.